This TCR beta chain was captured by sequencing in a study of cytomegalovirus exposure and HLA in healthy donors. Broader study findings: A later analysis reportedly identified an Asian-associated ancestry cluster as carrying fewer N-insertions than the roughly 670-donor mean. Later analysis demonstrated an association between a missense DCLRE1C variant and TCR beta V- and J-gene trimming. The productive fraction for most TCR beta V segments was about 90% or about 30% in an earlier analysis.

PCR involved 60 Vbeta and 13 Jbeta primers. The repertoire was sequenced with immunoSEQ multiplex PCR; TCRdb's copy has only in-frame clones and lacks some. The sample lists 150,000 to 200,000 clones, roughly 84% seen once, with 1.2% in the top ten. As for this clone: What it binds is unknown.

This CDR3 is built from 17 residues. Trimming removed 5 bases at V and 6 bases at J, with 20 bases between. Germline V lookup: CDR1 MDHEN, CDR2 SYDVKM. Sequencing was performed on PBMCs. The rearrangement uses TRBV28 and TRBJ1-6; unclear D gene. The sequence derives from a boy aged 2 to 10 in good health and CMV-seronegative. CDR3 coding DNA: TGTGCCAGCAGTGCCTCCGGAGACTCTATTGGTAATTCACCCCTCCACTTT. Its protein is CASSASGDSIGNSPLHF.